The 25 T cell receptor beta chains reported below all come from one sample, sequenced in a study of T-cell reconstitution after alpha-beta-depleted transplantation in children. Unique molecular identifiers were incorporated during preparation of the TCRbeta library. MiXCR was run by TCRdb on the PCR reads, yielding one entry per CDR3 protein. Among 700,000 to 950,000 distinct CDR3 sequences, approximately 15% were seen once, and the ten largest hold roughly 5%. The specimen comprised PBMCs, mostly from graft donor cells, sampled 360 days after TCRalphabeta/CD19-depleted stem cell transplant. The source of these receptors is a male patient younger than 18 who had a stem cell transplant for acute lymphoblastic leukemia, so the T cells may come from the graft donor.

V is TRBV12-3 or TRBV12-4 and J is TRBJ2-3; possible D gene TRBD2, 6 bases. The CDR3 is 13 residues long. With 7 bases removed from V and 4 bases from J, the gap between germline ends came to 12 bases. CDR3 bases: TGTGCCAGCACCGACGGGGGTGCAGATACGCAGTATTTT. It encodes CASTDGGADTQYF.

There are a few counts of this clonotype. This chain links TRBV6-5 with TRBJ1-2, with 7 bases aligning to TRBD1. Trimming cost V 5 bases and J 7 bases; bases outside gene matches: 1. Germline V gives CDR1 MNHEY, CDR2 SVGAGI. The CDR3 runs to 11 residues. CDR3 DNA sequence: TGTGCCAGCAGTAACAGGGGTGGCTACACCTTC. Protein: CASSNRGGYTF.

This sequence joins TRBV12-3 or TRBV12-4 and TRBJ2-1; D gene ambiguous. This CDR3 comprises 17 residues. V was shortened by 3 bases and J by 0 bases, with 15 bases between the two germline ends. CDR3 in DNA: TGTGCCAGCAGTTTTGAAGGTCAGATGTACTCCTACAATGAGCAGTTCTTC. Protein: CASSFEGQMYSYNEQFF.

CDR3 bases: TGCAGTGCTAGTGCTCCGGGACTAGCTTTCGATGAGCAGTTCTTC. Translating gives CSASAPGLAFDEQFF. The chain combines TRBV20-1 with TRBJ2-1; 9 positions agree with TRBD2. The CDR3 runs to 15 residues. The V and J ends lost 3 bases and 8 bases, in that order; junction bases with no gene match: 11. Germline assignment: CDR1 DFQATT and CDR2 SNEGSKA (reference sequence).

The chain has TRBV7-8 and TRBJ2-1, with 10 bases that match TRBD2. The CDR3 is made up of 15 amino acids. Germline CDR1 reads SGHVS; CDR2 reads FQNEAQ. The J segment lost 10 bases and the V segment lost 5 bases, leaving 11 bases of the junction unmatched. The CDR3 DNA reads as TGTGCCAGCAGCCCGGGACTAGCGCTGTCATCCGAGCAGTTCTTC. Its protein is CASSPGLALSSEQFF. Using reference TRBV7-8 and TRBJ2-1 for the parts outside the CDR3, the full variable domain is GAGVSQSPRYKVAKRGQDVALRCDPISGHVSLFWYQQALGQGPEFLTYFQNEAQLDKSGLPSDRFFAERPEGSVSTLKIQRTQQEDSAVYLCASSPGLALSSEQFFGPGTRLTVL.

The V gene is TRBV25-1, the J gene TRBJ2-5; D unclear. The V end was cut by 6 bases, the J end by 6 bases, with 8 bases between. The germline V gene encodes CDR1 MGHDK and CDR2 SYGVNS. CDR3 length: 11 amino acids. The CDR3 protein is CASREMKTQYF. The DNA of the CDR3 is TGTGCCAGCAGGGAGATGAAGACCCAGTACTTC.

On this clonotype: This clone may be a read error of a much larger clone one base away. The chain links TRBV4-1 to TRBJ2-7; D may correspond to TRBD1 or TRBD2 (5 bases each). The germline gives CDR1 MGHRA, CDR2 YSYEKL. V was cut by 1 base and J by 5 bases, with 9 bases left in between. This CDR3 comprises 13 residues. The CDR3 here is CASSQVGTDEQYF. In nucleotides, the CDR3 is TGCGCCAGCAGCCAAGTTGGGACCGACGAGCAGTACTTC.

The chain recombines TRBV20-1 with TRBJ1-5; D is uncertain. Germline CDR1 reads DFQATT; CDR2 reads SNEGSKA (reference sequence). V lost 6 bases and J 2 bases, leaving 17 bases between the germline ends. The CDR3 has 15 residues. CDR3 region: CSAPTREGRNQPQHF. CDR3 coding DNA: TGCAGTGCCCCAACTAGGGAGGGCCGCAATCAGCCCCAGCATTTT.

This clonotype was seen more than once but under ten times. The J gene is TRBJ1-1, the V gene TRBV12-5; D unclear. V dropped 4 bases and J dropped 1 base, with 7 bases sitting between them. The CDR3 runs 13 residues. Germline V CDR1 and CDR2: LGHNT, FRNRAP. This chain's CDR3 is CASGWSGNTEAFF. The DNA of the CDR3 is TGTGCTAGTGGTTGGTCAGGGAACACTGAAGCTTTCTTT.

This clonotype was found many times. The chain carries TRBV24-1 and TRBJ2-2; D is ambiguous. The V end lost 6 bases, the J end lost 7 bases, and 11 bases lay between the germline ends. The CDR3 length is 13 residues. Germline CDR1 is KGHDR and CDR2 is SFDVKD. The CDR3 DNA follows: TGTGCCACCAGTACCACCCTTTTCGGGGAGCTGTTTTTT. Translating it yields CATSTTLFGELFF.

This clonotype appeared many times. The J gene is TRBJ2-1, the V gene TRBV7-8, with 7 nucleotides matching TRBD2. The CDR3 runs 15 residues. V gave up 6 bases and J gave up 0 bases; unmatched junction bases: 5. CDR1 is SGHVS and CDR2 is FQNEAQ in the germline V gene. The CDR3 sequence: CASRGTSVSYNEQFF. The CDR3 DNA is TGTGCCAGCAGGGGTACTAGCGTCTCCTACAATGAGCAGTTCTTC.

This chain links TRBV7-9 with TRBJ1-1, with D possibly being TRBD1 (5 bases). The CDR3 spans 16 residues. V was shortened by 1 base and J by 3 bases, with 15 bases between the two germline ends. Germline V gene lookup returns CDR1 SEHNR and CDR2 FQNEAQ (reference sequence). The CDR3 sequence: CASSLGFGTVDTEAFF. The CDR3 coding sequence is TGTGCCAGCAGCTTAGGTTTCGGGACCGTTGACACTGAAGCTTTCTTT.

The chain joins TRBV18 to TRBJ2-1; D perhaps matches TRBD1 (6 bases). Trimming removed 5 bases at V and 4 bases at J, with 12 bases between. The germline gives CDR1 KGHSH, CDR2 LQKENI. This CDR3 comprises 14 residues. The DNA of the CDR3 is TGTGCCAGCTCATCTTCCCAGGGGTACAATGAGCAGTTCTTC. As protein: CASSSSQGYNEQFF.

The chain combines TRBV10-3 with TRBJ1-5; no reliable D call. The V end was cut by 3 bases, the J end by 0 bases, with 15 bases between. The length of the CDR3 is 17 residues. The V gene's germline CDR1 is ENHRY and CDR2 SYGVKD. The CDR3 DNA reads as TGTGCCATCAGTGATCCCGGGCTCCCCTATAGCAATCAGCCCCAGCATTTT. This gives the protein CAISDPGLPYSNQPQHF.

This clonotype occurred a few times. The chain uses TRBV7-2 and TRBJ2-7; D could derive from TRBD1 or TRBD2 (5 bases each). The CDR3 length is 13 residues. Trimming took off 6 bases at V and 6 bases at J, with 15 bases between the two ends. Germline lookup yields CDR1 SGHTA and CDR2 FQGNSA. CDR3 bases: TGTGCCAGCAGTTTCACGTGGGGACGCGAGCAGTACTTC. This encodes CASSFTWGREQYF.

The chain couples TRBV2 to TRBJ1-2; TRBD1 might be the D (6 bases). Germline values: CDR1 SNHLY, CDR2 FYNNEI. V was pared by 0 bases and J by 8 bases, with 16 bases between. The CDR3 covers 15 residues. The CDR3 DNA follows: TGTGCCAGCAGTGAAGCGCTGTGGGGGCCCGGCGGCTACACCTTC. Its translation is CASSEALWGPGGYTF. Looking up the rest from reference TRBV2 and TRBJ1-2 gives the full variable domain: EPEVTQTPSHQVTQMGQEVILRCVPISNHLYFYWYRQILGQKVEFLVSFYNNEISEKSEIFDDQFSVERPDGSNFTLKIRSTKLEDSAMYFCASSEALWGPGGYTFGSGTRLTVV.

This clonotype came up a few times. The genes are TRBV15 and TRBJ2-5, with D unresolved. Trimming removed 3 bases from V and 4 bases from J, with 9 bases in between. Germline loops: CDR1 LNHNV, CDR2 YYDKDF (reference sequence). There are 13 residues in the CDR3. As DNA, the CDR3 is TGTGCCACCAGCAGTCGGGTCCCAGAGACCCAGTACTTC. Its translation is CATSSRVPETQYF.

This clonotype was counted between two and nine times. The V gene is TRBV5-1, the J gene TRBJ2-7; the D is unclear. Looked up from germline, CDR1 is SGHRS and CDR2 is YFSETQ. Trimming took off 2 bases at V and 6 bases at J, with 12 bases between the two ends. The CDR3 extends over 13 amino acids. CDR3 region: CASSFSASLEQYF. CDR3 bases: TGCGCCAGCAGCTTCAGCGCATCCCTCGAGCAGTACTTC. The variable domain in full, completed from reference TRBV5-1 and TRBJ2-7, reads KAGVTQTPRYLIKTRGQQVTLSCSPISGHRSVSWYQQTPGQGLQFLFEYFSETQRNKGNFPGRFSGRQFSNSRSEMNVSTLELGDSALYLCASSFSASLEQYFGPGTRLTVT.

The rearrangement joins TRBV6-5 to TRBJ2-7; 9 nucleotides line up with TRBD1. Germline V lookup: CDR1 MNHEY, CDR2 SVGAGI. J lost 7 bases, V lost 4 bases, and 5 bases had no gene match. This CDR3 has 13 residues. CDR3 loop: CASSSTGGWEQYF. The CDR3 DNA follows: TGTGCCAGCAGTTCCACAGGGGGCTGGGAGCAGTACTTC.

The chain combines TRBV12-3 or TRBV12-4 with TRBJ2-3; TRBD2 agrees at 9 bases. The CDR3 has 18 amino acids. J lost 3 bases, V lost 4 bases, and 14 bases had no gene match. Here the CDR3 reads CASSSLNSGRLGTDTQYF. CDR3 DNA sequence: TGTGCCAGCAGTTCCCTGAATAGCGGGAGATTGGGGACAGATACGCAGTATTTT.

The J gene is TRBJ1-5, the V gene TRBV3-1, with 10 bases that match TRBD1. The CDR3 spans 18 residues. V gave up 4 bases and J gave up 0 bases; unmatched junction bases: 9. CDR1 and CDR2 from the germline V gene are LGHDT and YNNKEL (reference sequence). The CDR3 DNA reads TGTGCCAGCAGCCCCGGACAGGGGGGAACCTATAGCAATCAGCCCCAGCATTTT. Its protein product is CASSPGQGGTYSNQPQHF.

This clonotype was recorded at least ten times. The CDR3 loop reads CASSTGLAGGEQFF. CDR3 DNA: TGCGCCAGCAGCACGGGACTAGCGGGAGGGGAGCAGTTCTTC. This chain connects TRBV5-1 to TRBJ2-1, with 16 positions matching TRBD2. The trim removed 4 bases at V and 10 bases at J, leaving 2 bases unmatched. CDR3 size: 14 residues. Germline-derived CDR1 and CDR2 are SGHRS and YFSETQ.

The CDR3: CASSERDTYNEQFF. CDR3 bases: TGTGCCAGCAGTGAGCGGGACACCTACAATGAGCAGTTCTTC. The rearrangement uses TRBV6-1 and TRBJ2-1; perhaps D is TRBD1 or TRBD2 (6 bases each). CDR1 and CDR2 (germline): MNHNS, SASEGT. The germline V and J ends were trimmed by 3 bases and 2 bases, with 8 bases remaining between them. This CDR3 comprises 14 residues.

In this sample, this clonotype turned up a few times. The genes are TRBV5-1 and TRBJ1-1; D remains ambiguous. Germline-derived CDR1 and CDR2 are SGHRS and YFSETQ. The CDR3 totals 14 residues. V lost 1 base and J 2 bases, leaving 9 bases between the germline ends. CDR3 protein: CASSLWLGNTEAFF. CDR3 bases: TGCGCCAGCAGCTTGTGGTTAGGAAACACTGAAGCTTTCTTT.

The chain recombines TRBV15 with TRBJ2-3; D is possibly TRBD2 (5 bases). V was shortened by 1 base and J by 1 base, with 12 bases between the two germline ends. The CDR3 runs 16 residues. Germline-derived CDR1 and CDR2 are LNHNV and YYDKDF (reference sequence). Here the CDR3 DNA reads TGTGCCACCAGCAGAGTAGCAGGAGGCCGCACAGATACGCAGTATTTT. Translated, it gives CATSRVAGGRTDTQYF.